This entry concerns a single T cell receptor beta chain. The data were taken from a study of blood T cell repertoires in COVID-19. Authors' methods: Cell counts per sample came from amplifying reference gene primers. The data were produced by immunoSEQ multiplex PCR, yet TCRdb's version contains in-frame clones alone and is incomplete. Clone size and the V and J calls come from that table; the DNA yielded D and trimming. The sample contains 150,000 to 200,000 clones, roughly 83% of which appear only once. Those who participated ranged in age from roughly 18 to 95 years and resided in approximately 26 US areas. The germline gives CDR1 LGHDT, CDR2 YNNKEL (reference sequence). The CDR3 loop spans 15 amino acids. V lost 2 bases, J lost 8 bases, and 16 bases lay in between.

The source is an older woman who had recovered from COVID-19. Specimen: PBMCs or T cells enriched from blood (not recorded which). This chain connects TRBV3-1 (or the pseudogene TRBV3-2) to TRBJ1-3; D is undetermined. In nucleotides, the CDR3 is TGTGCCAGCAGCCAATCGGCTTTCTTAGAGGACACCATATATTTT. Protein product: CASSQSAFLEDTIYF.